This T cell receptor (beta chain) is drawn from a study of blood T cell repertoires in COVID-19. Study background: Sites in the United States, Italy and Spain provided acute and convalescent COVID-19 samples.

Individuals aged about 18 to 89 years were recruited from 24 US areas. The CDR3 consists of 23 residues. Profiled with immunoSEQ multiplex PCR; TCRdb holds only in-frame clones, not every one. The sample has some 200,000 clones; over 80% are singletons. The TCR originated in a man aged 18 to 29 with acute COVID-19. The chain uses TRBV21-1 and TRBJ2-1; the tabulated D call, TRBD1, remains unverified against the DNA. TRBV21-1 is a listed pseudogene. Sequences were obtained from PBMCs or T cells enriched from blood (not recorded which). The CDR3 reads CASSKPGPWDRGLGPSSYNEQFF. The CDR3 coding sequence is TGTGCCAGCAGCAAACCAGGTCCTTGGGACAGGGGGCTTGGTCCCAGCTCCTACAATGAGCAGTTCTTC.